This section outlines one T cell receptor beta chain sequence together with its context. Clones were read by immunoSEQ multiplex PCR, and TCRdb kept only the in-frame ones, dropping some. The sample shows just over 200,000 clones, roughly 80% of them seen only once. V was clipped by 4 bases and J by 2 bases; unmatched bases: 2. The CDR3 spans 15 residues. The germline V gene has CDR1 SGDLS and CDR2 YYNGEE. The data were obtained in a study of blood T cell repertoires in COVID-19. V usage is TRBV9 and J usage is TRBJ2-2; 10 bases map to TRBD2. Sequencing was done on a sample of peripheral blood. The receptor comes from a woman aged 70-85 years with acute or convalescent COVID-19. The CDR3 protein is CASSRTSGNTGELFF. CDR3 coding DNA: TGTGCCAGCAGCAGGACTAGCGGTAACACCGGGGAGCTGTTTTTT.